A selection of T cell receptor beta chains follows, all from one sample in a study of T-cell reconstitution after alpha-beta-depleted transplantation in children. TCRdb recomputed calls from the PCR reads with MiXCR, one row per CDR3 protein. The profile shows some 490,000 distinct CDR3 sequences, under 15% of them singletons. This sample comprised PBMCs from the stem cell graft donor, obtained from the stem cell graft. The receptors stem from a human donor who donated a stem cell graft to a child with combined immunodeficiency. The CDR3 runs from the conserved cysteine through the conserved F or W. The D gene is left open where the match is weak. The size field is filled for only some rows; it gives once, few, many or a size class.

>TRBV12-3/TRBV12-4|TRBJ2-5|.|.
TGTGCCAGCAGTTTAGCAAAGGGGGTTTGGGAGACCCAGTACTTC
CASSLAKGVWETQYF
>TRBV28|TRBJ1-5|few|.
TGTGCCAGCAGTTTACACAGCCTTGTGGATCAGCCCCAGCATTTT
CASSLHSLVDQPQHF
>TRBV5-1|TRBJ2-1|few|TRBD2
TGCGCCAGCAGCTCGGCTAGCGGGAGCGCCTACAATGAGCAGTTCTTC
CASSSASGSAYNEQFF
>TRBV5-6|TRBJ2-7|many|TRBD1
TGTGCCAGCAGCCCGGCCGGGACAGTCTACGAGCAGTACTTC
CASSPAGTVYEQYF
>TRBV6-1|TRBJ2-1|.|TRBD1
TGTGCCAGCAGGCGACAGGGGGCCGGCATGAATGAGCAGTTCTTC
CASRRQGAGMNEQFF
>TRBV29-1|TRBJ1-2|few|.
TGCAGCGTTGACAGGGGTAACTATGGCTACACCTTC
CSVDRGNYGYTF
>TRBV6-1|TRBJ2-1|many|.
TGTGCCAGCAGGGGGGAACTATACAATGAGCAGTTCTTC
CASRGELYNEQFF
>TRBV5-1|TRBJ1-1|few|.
TGCGCCAGCAGCTTGGCCGAGGGACTGAACACTGAAGCTTTCTTT
CASSLAEGLNTEAFF
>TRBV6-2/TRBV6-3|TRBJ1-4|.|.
TGTGCCAGCAGCGCATCGACAGCTCCAAATAATGAAAAACTGTTTTTT
CASSASTAPNNEKLFF
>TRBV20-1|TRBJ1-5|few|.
TGCAGTGCTAGGCCGGACGGGCTTGAGCATCAGCCCCAGCATTTT
CSARPDGLEHQPQHF
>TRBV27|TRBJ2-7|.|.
TGTGCCAGCAGTTTAGGGGCAACGTCGGAGCAGTACTTC
CASSLGATSEQYF
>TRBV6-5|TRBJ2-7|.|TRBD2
TGTGCCAGCAGTTACGACGGGGGGGATAGCCACGAGCAGTACTTC
CASSYDGGDSHEQYF
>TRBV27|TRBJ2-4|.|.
TGTGCCAGCAGTTTTGGGCTTGGGGCGAACATTCAGTACTTC
CASSFGLGANIQYF
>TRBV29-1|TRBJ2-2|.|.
TGCAGCATCTTATTCGGGGAGCTGTTTTTT
CSILFGELFF
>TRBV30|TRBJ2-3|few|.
TGTGCCTGGAGTGTAAGCCCAGCCACGCAGTATTTT
CAWSVSPATQYF
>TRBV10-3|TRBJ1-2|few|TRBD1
TGTGCCATCAGTGGGGACAGTCGTTATGGCTACACCTTC
CAISGDSRYGYTF
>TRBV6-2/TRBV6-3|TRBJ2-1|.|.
TGTGCCAGCAGTCAGGGAGAAGCAGGAGAGCAGTTCTTC
CASSQGEAGEQFF
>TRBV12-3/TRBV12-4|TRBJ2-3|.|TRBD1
TGTGCCAGCAGTCCGGGACAGGTGCCCGATACGCAGTATTTT
CASSPGQVPDTQYF
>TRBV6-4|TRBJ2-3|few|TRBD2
TGTGCCAGCAGTGAATTTTCGGCGGGAGGCCCCACAGATACGCAGTATTTT
CASSEFSAGGPTDTQYF
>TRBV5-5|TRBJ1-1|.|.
TGTGCCAGCAGCCCTGGCCGGGGGGTGAACACTGAAGCTTTCTTT
CASSPGRGVNTEAFF
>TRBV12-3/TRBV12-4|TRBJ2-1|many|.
TGTGCCAGCAGTCCGCGGACTCGGATTGAGCAGTTCTTC
CASSPRTRIEQFF
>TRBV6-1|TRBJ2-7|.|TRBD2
TGTGCCAGCAGGAAGACTAGCGGATCCTACGAGCAGTACTTC
CASRKTSGSYEQYF
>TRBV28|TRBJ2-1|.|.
TGTGCCAGCAGCCGCGGTGGGTTTGGGGCCCGGGGATCCTACAATGAGCAGTTCTTC
CASSRGGFGARGSYNEQFF
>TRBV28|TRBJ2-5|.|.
TGTGCCAGCAGATACCCAGGCGAGGGAGAGACCCAGTACTTC
CASRYPGEGETQYF
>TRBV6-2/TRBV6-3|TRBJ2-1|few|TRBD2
TGTGCCACCTCCCAGCGGGAGAGGTATGAGCAGTTCTTC
CATSQRERYEQFF
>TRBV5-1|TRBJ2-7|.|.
TGCGCCAGCAGCTTGGAGTGGCAGTCCTACGAGCAGTACTTC
CASSLEWQSYEQYF
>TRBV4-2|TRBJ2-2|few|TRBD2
TGTGCCAGCAGCCAAGATTGGGAGGGATCCGGGGAGCTGTTTTTT
CASSQDWEGSGELFF
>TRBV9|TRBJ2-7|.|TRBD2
TGTGCCAGCAGCGGGGGACTAGGCTACGAGCAGTACTTC
CASSGGLGYEQYF
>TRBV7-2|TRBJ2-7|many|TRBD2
TGTGCCAGCAGCTTTCTTAGCGGGGCCTCAGTCTACGAGCAGTACTTC
CASSFLSGASVYEQYF
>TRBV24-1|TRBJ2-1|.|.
TGTGCCACCAGTGATTTGTGGGGGGAATCATACAATGAGCAGTTCTTC
CATSDLWGESYNEQFF
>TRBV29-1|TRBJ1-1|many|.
TGCAGCGTTGTTAGGGGGACTGAAGCTTTCTTT
CSVVRGTEAFF
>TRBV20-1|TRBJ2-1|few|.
TGCAGTGCTAGACCAGGAGCTGGGACCAATGAGCAGTTCTTC
CSARPGAGTNEQFF
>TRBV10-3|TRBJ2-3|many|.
TGTGCCATCAGTGCTGGTTGGGAACAGGTCACAGATACGCAGTATTTT
CAISAGWEQVTDTQYF
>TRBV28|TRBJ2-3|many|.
TGTGCCAGCGGAGGGGGACAGTCGTTCGATACGCAGTATTTT
CASGGGQSFDTQYF
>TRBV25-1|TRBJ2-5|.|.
TGTGCCAGCAGTGATGGGGGAGAGACCCAGTACTTC
CASSDGGETQYF
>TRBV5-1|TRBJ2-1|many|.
TGCGCCAGCAGCGCCGGGACACCAAACAATGAGCAGTTCTTC
CASSAGTPNNEQFF
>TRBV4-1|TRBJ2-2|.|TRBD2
TGCGCCAGCAGCCAAACCGGATTGGCTAGCGGGGGCCCCGACTGGGGGGAGCTGTTTTTT
CASSQTGLASGGPDWGELFF
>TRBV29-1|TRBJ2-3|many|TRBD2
TGCAGCGTTACGACTAGCGGTCTTAGCACAGATACGCAGTATTTT
CSVTTSGLSTDTQYF
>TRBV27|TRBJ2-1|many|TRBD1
TGTGCCAGCAGAACAGGGGGTAGTGAGCAGTTCTTC
CASRTGGSEQFF
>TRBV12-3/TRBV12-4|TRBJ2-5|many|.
TGTGCCAGCAGAAGGGGGGGAGCCCAAGAGACCCAGTACTTC
CASRRGGAQETQYF
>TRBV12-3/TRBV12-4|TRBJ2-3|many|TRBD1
TGTGCCAGCAGCTTTGACAGGGAGAACACAGATACGCAGTATTTT
CASSFDRENTDTQYF
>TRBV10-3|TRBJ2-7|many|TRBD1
TGTGCCATCAGTGACAGGGGGTACGAGCAGTACTTC
CAISDRGYEQYF
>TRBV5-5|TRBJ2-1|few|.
TGTGCCAGCAGCTTGGTGGTTCAGGGCGATGAGCAGTTCTTC
CASSLVVQGDEQFF
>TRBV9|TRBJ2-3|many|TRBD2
TGTGCCAGCAGCCTAAGGACTAGTCTGGATACGCAGTATTTT
CASSLRTSLDTQYF
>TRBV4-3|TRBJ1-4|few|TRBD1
TGCGCCAGCAGCCAAGGAGTGACAGGGGATGAAAAACTGTTTTTT
CASSQGVTGDEKLFF
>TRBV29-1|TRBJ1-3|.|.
TGCAGCGGTAAACAGGGACCCTCTGGAAACACCATATATTTT
CSGKQGPSGNTIYF
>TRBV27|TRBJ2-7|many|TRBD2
TGTGCCAGCAGTACATTAGCGGGAGAGGTACTCTACGAGCAGTACTTC
CASSTLAGEVLYEQYF
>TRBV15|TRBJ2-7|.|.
TGTGCCACCAGCAGAGATCGGGCCGTGGCAGGGCTGGGGGAGCAGTACTTC
CATSRDRAVAGLGEQYF
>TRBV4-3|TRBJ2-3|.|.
TGCGCCAGCAGCCAAGAAAGTTACACACATACGCAGTATTTT
CASSQESYTHTQYF
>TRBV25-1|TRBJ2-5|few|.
TGTGCCAGCACCTCTCCCACGGGGGCGCAAGAGACCCAGTACTTC
CASTSPTGAQETQYF
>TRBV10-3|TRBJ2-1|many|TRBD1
TGTGCCATCAGTGAGTCGGTGACAGGGGGCGAAAATGAGCAGTTCTTC
CAISESVTGGENEQFF
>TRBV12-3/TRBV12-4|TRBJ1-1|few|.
TGTGCAGACAGAGTCGGGTTGATGAACACTGAAGCTTTCTTT
CADRVGLMNTEAFF
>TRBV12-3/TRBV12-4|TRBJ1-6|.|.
TGTGCCAGCAGTGTTGTAGGACCCCTCCACTTT
CASSVVGPLHF
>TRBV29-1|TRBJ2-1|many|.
TGCAGCGTTGAAGATCTTAGTAGGTCGAACAATGAGCAGTTCTTC
CSVEDLSRSNNEQFF
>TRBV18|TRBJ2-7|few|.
TGTGCCAGCTCACCTTGCGCAGGGGCGTATTGCGAGCAGTACTTC
CASSPCAGAYCEQYF
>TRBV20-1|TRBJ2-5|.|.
TGCAGTGCTAGAGTTCTGGAGGTAGAACGACAAGAGACCCAGTACTTC
CSARVLEVERQETQYF